Listed below are T cell receptor beta chains from one sample, sequenced in a study of blood T cell repertoires in COVID-19. Clones were sequenced by immunoSEQ multiplex PCR, and TCRdb holds only the in-frame ones, with some missing. Here the sample spans 75,000 to 85,000 clones, 88% being singletons. Material: peripheral blood. The receptor source for this set is a human donor in a cohort sampled during active COVID-19. Both conserved end residues are part of each CDR3. A D gene is named only where the DNA matches it firmly. The size of a clone is reported for some rows only, either as once, few or many, or as a class for expanded clones.

V gene: TRBV9
D gene: -
clone size: -
J gene: TRBJ2-2
CDR3 DNA: TGTGCCAGCAGCGTAGAAGCGGGGCCAGGGGTACGCACCGGGGAGCTGTTTTTT
CDR3 protein: CASSVEAGPGVRTGELFF

V gene: TRBV4-1
D gene: TRBD1
clone size: few
J gene: TRBJ2-6
CDR3 DNA: TGCGCCAGCAGCCTGCGGGACAGGGTCTCTGGGGCCAACGTCCTGACTTTC
CDR3 protein: CASSLRDRVSGANVLTF

V gene: TRBV7-3
D gene: -
clone size: -
J gene: TRBJ2-3
CDR3 DNA: TGTGCCAGCAGCTTCGGGCGGGACCGGGCAGATACGCAGTATTTT
CDR3 protein: CASSFGRDRADTQYF

V gene: TRBV19
D gene: -
clone size: -
J gene: TRBJ2-5
CDR3 DNA: TGTGCCAGTAGTATGGGAGGGACATCCCAAGAGACCCAGTACTTC
CDR3 protein: CASSMGGTSQETQYF

V gene: TRBV3-1/TRBV3-2
D gene: TRBD1
clone size: -
J gene: TRBJ2-3
CDR3 DNA: TGTGCCAGCTGGGGGACAGATACAGATACGCAGTATTTT
CDR3 protein: CASWGTDTDTQYF

V gene: TRBV6-2/TRBV6-3
D gene: TRBD1
clone size: -
J gene: TRBJ1-4
CDR3 DNA: TGTGCCAGCAGTGACGGGACAGCCCTTAATGAAAAACTGTTTTTT
CDR3 protein: CASSDGTALNEKLFF

V gene: TRBV5-4
D gene: TRBD2
clone size: once
J gene: TRBJ2-1
CDR3 DNA: TGTGCCAGCAGCTTCCGGGAGGCTCTGACTGAGCAGTTCTTC
CDR3 protein: CASSFREALTEQFF

V gene: TRBV4-2
D gene: -
clone size: -
J gene: TRBJ1-1
CDR3 DNA: TGTGCCAGCAGCCCGCAGAACAGGGAGAACACTGAAGCTTTCTTT
CDR3 protein: CASSPQNRENTEAFF

V gene: TRBV7-9
D gene: -
clone size: -
J gene: TRBJ2-5
CDR3 DNA: TGTGCCAGCAGCTTAGGAGACACCCAAGAGACCCAGTACTTC
CDR3 protein: CASSLGDTQETQYF

V gene: TRBV28
D gene: -
clone size: -
J gene: TRBJ1-4
CDR3 DNA: TGTGCCAGCAGAGCACAGGAAAAACTGTTTTTT
CDR3 protein: CASRAQEKLFF

V gene: TRBV7-3
D gene: TRBD1
clone size: -
J gene: TRBJ1-1
CDR3 DNA: TGTGCCAGCAGCTTAAGACAGGGGGGCACTGAAGCTTTCTTT
CDR3 protein: CASSLRQGGTEAFF

V gene: TRBV27
D gene: TRBD1
clone size: -
J gene: TRBJ1-2
CDR3 DNA: TGTGCCAGCAGTCCCCCGGGACAGGGGCACTATGGCTACACCTTC
CDR3 protein: CASSPPGQGHYGYTF

V gene: TRBV30
D gene: TRBD1
clone size: -
J gene: TRBJ1-2
CDR3 DNA: TGTGCCTGGAGTGGACAGGGGCCATATGGCTACACCTTC
CDR3 protein: CAWSGQGPYGYTF

V gene: TRBV5-1
D gene: -
clone size: -
J gene: TRBJ1-2
CDR3 DNA: TGCGCCAGCAGCTTGGTTGCCGGAGACAGTGGCTATGGCTACACCTTC
CDR3 protein: CASSLVAGDSGYGYTF

V gene: TRBV7-2
D gene: TRBD1
clone size: -
J gene: TRBJ2-2
CDR3 DNA: TGTGCCAGCAGCACTAGGACAGGGTCGAACACCGGGGAGCTGTTTTTT
CDR3 protein: CASSTRTGSNTGELFF

V gene: TRBV7-2
D gene: TRBD2
clone size: -
J gene: TRBJ2-5
CDR3 DNA: TGTGCCAGCAGCACCTCGGGACTAGCGGGAGCAGAGACCCAGTACTTC
CDR3 protein: CASSTSGLAGAETQYF

V gene: TRBV6-5
D gene: TRBD2
clone size: -
J gene: TRBJ2-2
CDR3 DNA: TGTGCCAGCAGTTATGATAGCGGGGCGAACACCGGGGAGCTGTTTTTT
CDR3 protein: CASSYDSGANTGELFF

V gene: TRBV6-1
D gene: -
clone size: -
J gene: TRBJ1-5
CDR3 DNA: TGTGCCAGCAGTGAATCTCCAGGGAACAATCAGCCCCAGCATTTT
CDR3 protein: CASSESPGNNQPQHF

V gene: TRBV11-1
D gene: -
clone size: -
J gene: TRBJ2-7
CDR3 DNA: TGTGCCAGCAGCTTAGCGTCCCGGGGACTTTACGAGCAGTACTTC
CDR3 protein: CASSLASRGLYEQYF

V gene: TRBV19
D gene: -
clone size: once
J gene: TRBJ1-5
CDR3 DNA: TGTGCCAGTAGTATAGGGACAGTCTATAGCAATCAGCCCCAGCATTTT
CDR3 protein: CASSIGTVYSNQPQHF

V gene: TRBV28
D gene: TRBD1
clone size: -
J gene: TRBJ1-5
CDR3 DNA: TGTGCCAGCAGCCACGACAGGGGTCCGGGTCAGCCCCAGCATTTT
CDR3 protein: CASSHDRGPGQPQHF

V gene: TRBV7-9
D gene: TRBD2
clone size: -
J gene: TRBJ2-5
CDR3 DNA: TGTGCCAGCAGCTTACTCGGGGGGACTTCGGAGACCCAGTACTTC
CDR3 protein: CASSLLGGTSETQYF

V gene: TRBV3-1/TRBV3-2
D gene: TRBD2
clone size: -
J gene: TRBJ2-7
CDR3 DNA: TGTGCCAGCAGCCAAGTCCTAGCGGGAGGCGAGCAGTACTTC
CDR3 protein: CASSQVLAGGEQYF

V gene: TRBV21-1
D gene: -
clone size: -
J gene: TRBJ2-1
CDR3 DNA: TGTGCCAGCAGCAAACGTGGGACTAGCGGGAGGGACAATGAGCAGTTCTTC
CDR3 protein: CASSKRGTSGRDNEQFF

V gene: TRBV9
D gene: TRBD1
clone size: -
J gene: TRBJ2-3
CDR3 DNA: TGTGCCAGCAGCCCCCTGGTGACAGGGGGAACTAGCACAGATACGCAGTATTTT
CDR3 protein: CASSPLVTGGTSTDTQYF

V gene: TRBV19
D gene: TRBD1
clone size: -
J gene: TRBJ1-3
CDR3 DNA: TGTGCCACAACTCTCAGAAAAGACAGGGATGGAAACACCATATATTTT
CDR3 protein: CATTLRKDRDGNTIYF

V gene: TRBV24-1
D gene: TRBD1
clone size: -
J gene: TRBJ1-2
CDR3 DNA: TGTGCCACCCGGGACAGGGACTATGGCTACACCTTC
CDR3 protein: CATRDRDYGYTF

V gene: TRBV27
D gene: -
clone size: -
J gene: TRBJ2-1
CDR3 DNA: TGTGCCAGCAGTTTATACGGCTACAATGAGCAGTTCTTC
CDR3 protein: CASSLYGYNEQFF

V gene: TRBV6-2/TRBV6-3
D gene: TRBD1
clone size: -
J gene: TRBJ1-1
CDR3 DNA: TGTGCCAGCACCCCAACAGGGGGTACTCTTGAAGCTTTCTTT
CDR3 protein: CASTPTGGTLEAFF